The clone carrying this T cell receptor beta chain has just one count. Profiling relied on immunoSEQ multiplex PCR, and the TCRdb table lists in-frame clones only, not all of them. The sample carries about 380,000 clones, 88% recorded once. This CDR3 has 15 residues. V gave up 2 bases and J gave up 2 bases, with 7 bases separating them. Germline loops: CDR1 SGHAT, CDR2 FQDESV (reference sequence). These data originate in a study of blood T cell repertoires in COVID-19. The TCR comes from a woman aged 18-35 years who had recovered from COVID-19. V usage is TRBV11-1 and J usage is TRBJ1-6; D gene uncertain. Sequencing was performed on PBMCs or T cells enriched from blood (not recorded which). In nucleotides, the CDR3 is TGTGCCAGCAGCTTACAGTTCGCCTATAATTCACCCCTCCACTTT. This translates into CASSLQFAYNSPLHF.